A single sample is the source of the 18 T cell receptor beta chains below, sequenced in a study of low-dose radiotherapy and immunotherapy resistance in tumors (dated by TCRdb to the early 2020s). To make first-strand cDNA, Superscript III was used along with a set of TRAV- and TRBV-specific primers so that both the TCRalpha and TCRbeta chains were covered. TCRs were amplified for 15 to 20 PCR cycles with Phusion, using a constant-region primer paired with the adapter attached to the V primers. TCRdb took the public reads, trimmed them with fastp at Q25, ran MiXCR for clone calling and kept in-frame beta chains. Each entry is one CDR3 protein sequence, shown with its most common DNA and genes. The sample includes 7,000 to 8,500 distinct CDR3 sequences, with about 79% observed a single time. Jointly, the top ten make up about 5.9% of the sample. The source is a human donor with advanced metastatic prostate, ovarian, gallbladder or colorectal cancer (not recorded which). This table probably holds off-target reads from a library built for another chain.

The chain combines TRBV12-3 or TRBV12-4 with TRBJ2-1, with D possibly matching TRBD2 (6 bases). The V gene lost 8 bases and the J gene lost 9 bases, with 14 bases spanning the gap. This CDR3 contains 12 residues. The CDR3 loop is CASGVGRREQFF. CDR3 DNA sequence: TGTGCCAGCGGCGTAGGGAGGCGTGAGCAGTTCTTC.

The CDR3 sequence is CSATQRLAAQETQYF. In DNA, the CDR3 is TGCAGCGCTACTCAGAGATTAGCGGCCCAAGAGACCCAGTACTTC. The chain recombines TRBV29-1 with TRBJ2-5; D perhaps matches TRBD2 (6 bases). V shed 7 bases and J shed 1 base, with 19 bases lying between them. The CDR3 sequence is 15 residues long. Germline V gives CDR1 SQVTM, CDR2 ANQGSEA.

The chain combines TRBV9 with TRBJ2-2; no reliable D call. The CDR3 totals 15 residues. The V gene's germline CDR1 is SGDLS and CDR2 YYNGEE. V dropped 5 bases and J dropped 1 base, with 12 bases sitting between them. CDR3: CASSSHNGNTGELFF. The CDR3 DNA reads as TGTGCCAGCAGTTCCCACAACGGGAACACCGGGGAGCTGTTTTTT.

The V call is TRBV18, the J call TRBJ2-7; D is perhaps TRBD1 or TRBD2 (5 bases each). The CDR3 has 13 residues. Trimming stripped 6 bases from V and 5 bases from J, with 14 bases between. CDR1 and CDR2 (germline): KGHSH, LQKENI. CDR3 amino acids: CASSPPGLNEQYF. The CDR3 DNA reads as TGTGCCAGCTCGCCCCCGGGGCTGAACGAGCAGTACTTC. The variable domain in full, with the rest retrieved from reference TRBV18 and TRBJ2-7, is NAGVMQNPRHLVRRRGQEARLRCSPMKGHSHVYWYRQLPEEGLKFMVYLQKENIIDESGMPKERFSAEFPKEGPSILRIQQVVRGDSAAYFCASSPPGLNEQYFGPGTRLTVT.

This clonotype has a single count. The V gene is TRBV7-9, the J gene TRBJ2-5, with a weak D call TRBD2 (5 bases). The V end was cut by 4 bases, the J end by 5 bases, with 14 bases between. The CDR3 sequence is 14 residues long. Germline V CDR1 and CDR2: SEHNR, FQNEAQ (reference sequence). The CDR3: CASSSEPGGETQYF. CDR3 nucleotide sequence: TGTGCCAGCAGCTCGGAACCCGGCGGGGAGACCCAGTACTTC.

The chain links TRBV7-8 to TRBJ2-3, with 8 bases aligning to TRBD2. The CDR3 runs to 16 residues. CDR1 SGHVS and CDR2 FQNEAQ come from the germline V gene. V lost 1 base and J lost 3; bases outside the gene matches: 6. Written as DNA, the CDR3 is TGTGCCAGCAGCTTAGTTGCGGGGGGCGGGACAGATACGCAGTATTTT. It yields the protein CASSLVAGGGTDTQYF.

The chain carries TRBV7-8 and TRBJ1-5, with 9 nucleotides matching TRBD1. J lost 4 bases, V lost 5 bases, and 6 bases had no gene match. Looked up from germline, CDR1 is SGHVS and CDR2 is FQNEAQ. The CDR3 has 15 amino acids. The CDR3 DNA reads TGTGCCAGCAGCCCGACAGGGGGGAGAAATCAGCCCCAGCATTTT. This codes for CASSPTGGRNQPQHF.

V gene TRBV19 combines with J gene TRBJ2-5; 8 bases map to TRBD2. This CDR3 has 15 residues. Germline CDR1 reads LNHDA; CDR2 reads SQIVND (reference sequence). V shed 3 bases and J 5 bases; nucleotides not matched to a gene: 8. CDR3 amino acids: CASSIITSGRETQYF. CDR3 in DNA: TGTGCCAGTAGTATTATCACTAGCGGACGGGAGACCCAGTACTTC.

CDR3 region: CATVDFSYTDTQYF. The CDR3 nucleotides are TGTGCCACCGTGGACTTTTCTTACACAGATACGCAGTATTTT. The rearrangement links TRBV7-2 to TRBJ2-3; maybe TRBD2 (5 bases). CDR3 length equals 14 residues. V lost 10 bases and J 2 bases, leaving 16 bases between the germline ends. Looked up from germline, CDR1 is SGHTA and CDR2 is FQGNSA. The full variable domain, in which reference TRBV7-2 and TRBJ2-3 provide the parts outside the CDR3, is GAGVSQSPSNKVTEKGKDVELRCDPISGHTALYWYRQSLGQGLEFLIYFQGNSAPDKSGLPSDRFSAERTGGSVSTLTIQRTQQEDSAVYLCATVDFSYTDTQYFGPGTRLTVL.

The genes are TRBV6-2 or TRBV6-3 and TRBJ2-6, with a possible D match to TRBD2 (6 bases). Trimming left V 5 bases short and J 3 bases short, with 17 bases between. Germline V gene data show CDR1 as MNHEY and CDR2 as SVGEGT. CDR3 size: 17 residues. CDR3 amino acids: CASSEGWRVSGANVLTF. The DNA of the CDR3 is TGTGCCAGCAGTGAAGGCTGGAGGGTTAGTGGGGCCAACGTCCTGACTTTC.

The genes are TRBV7-9 and TRBJ2-1; TRBD2 matches 8 bases. The germline V gene has CDR1 SEHNR and CDR2 FQNEAQ (reference sequence). With V trimmed by 5 bases and J by 7 bases, 13 bases remained unmatched. The CDR3 is 16 amino acids. Here the CDR3 DNA reads TGTGCCAGCAGCACCAGGGACGGGGGGGCCCGGAATGAGCAGTTCTTC. This sequence encodes CASSTRDGGARNEQFF.

The table lists this clonotype with a count of one. V gene TRBV7-9 combines with J gene TRBJ2-7, with 7 bases lining up with TRBD1. Germline-derived CDR1 and CDR2 are SEHNR and FQNEAQ (reference sequence). This CDR3 has 16 amino acids. Trimming at V came to 1 base and at J to 0 bases, leaving 6 bases not matched to a gene. DNA for the CDR3: TGTGCCAGCAGCTTAGAAGGGACAGCCCACTCCTACGAGCAGTACTTC. This encodes CASSLEGTAHSYEQYF.

This chain connects TRBV18 to TRBJ1-3; D might be TRBD1 (5 bases). The CDR3 runs to 15 residues. Germline V CDR1 and CDR2: KGHSH, LQKENI. V was trimmed by 3 bases and J by 0 bases, leaving 9 bases between them. CDR3 sequence (DNA): TGTGCCAGCTCACCGGACAAAATCTCTGGAAACACCATATATTTT. Protein sequence: CASSPDKISGNTIYF.

The V gene is TRBV5-5, the J gene TRBJ2-3; TRBD2 might be the D (7 bases). The germline V gene encodes CDR1 SGHKS and CDR2 YYEKEE (reference sequence). Trimming removed 3 bases from V and 4 bases from J, with 18 bases in between. CDR3 length equals 16 residues. The CDR3 region has the DNA TGTGCCAGCAGCTGGGGGCGGGGGCCCCAGTCAGATACGCAGTATTTT. Translated: CASSWGRGPQSDTQYF.

The chain uses TRBV9 and TRBJ1-6; D perhaps matches TRBD1 (6 bases). The CDR3 has 17 residues. V lost 0 bases, J lost 9 bases, and 19 bases lay in between. Germline V CDR1 and CDR2: SGDLS, YYNGEE. The CDR3: CASSVVAGVSCGSPLHF. The CDR3 coding sequence is TGTGCCAGCAGCGTAGTGGCAGGGGTTAGTTGTGGTTCACCCCTCCACTTT.

The J gene is TRBJ2-1, the V gene TRBV5-4; D ambiguous. This CDR3 spans 12 amino acids. Trimming stripped 4 bases from V and 9 bases from J, with 11 bases between. The germline V gene has CDR1 SGHNT and CDR2 YYREEE (reference sequence). The CDR3: CASSPRNSEQFF. The CDR3, as DNA: TGTGCCAGCAGCCCGAGGAACAGTGAGCAGTTCTTC. The variable domain in full, with the rest retrieved from reference TRBV5-4 and TRBJ2-1, is ETGVTQSPTHLIKTRGQQVTLRCSSQSGHNTVSWYQQALGQGPQFIFQYYREEENGRGNFPPRFSGLQFPNYSSELNVNALELDDSALYLCASSPRNSEQFFGPGTRLTVL.

There are a few counts of this clonotype. The chain carries TRBV6-4 and TRBJ2-1; 11 bases are shared with TRBD1. V trimming: 5 bases; J trimming: 8 bases; junction bases outside the gene matches: 8. Germline values: CDR1 MRHNA, CDR2 SNTAGT. This CDR3 spans 15 amino acids. This CDR3 is CASSLGQGASHEQFF. DNA of the CDR3: TGTGCCAGCAGTCTCGGACAGGGGGCTAGTCATGAGCAGTTCTTC.

The CDR3 DNA sequence: TGTGCCAGCAGCCGACGCCGGGACAGGGGGCCTACCGGGGAGCTGTTTTTT. This translates into CASSRRRDRGPTGELFF. The V call is TRBV14, the J call TRBJ2-2; 12 bases agree with TRBD1. Germline-derived CDR1 and CDR2 are SGHDN and FVKESK. The CDR3 is 17 amino acids. The junction had 8 bases not matched to a gene; V was cut back by 4 bases and J by 5 bases.